This T cell receptor (beta chain) was sequenced for a study of CD8+ T cells in alopecia areata. RNA, once extracted, was reverse transcribed into cDNA for use as the sequencing template. Produced via immunoSEQ multiplex PCR; TCRdb's table is partial and in-frame only. The data hold around 80,000 clones, with roughly 51% observed a single time. CDR1 SNHLY and CDR2 FYNNEI come from the germline V gene. V shed 8 bases and J shed 5 bases, with 10 bases lying between them. The CDR3 sequence is 12 residues long. This clone appeared a few times. Sequencing input: NKG2D-high CD8+ T cells sorted from blood. This clonotype originated in a human donor with alopecia areata. The chain joins TRBV2 to TRBJ2-1; no definite D call. The CDR3 coding sequence is TGTGCCAGCGGGGATTGGAACAATGAGCAGTTCTTC. This translates into CASGDWNNEQFF.